This TCR beta chain emerged from a study of control samples from healthy donors and cancer patients. The V and J ends lost 3 bases and 3 bases, in that order; junction bases with no gene match: 2. Germline CDR1 is SGHKS and CDR2 is YYEKEE (reference sequence). The CDR3 is 15 residues long. Libraries were prepared by immunoSEQ multiplex PCR; TCRdb keeps only in-frame clonotypes and omits some of them. This sample has 150,000 to 160,000 clones, with about 94% found just once. This clonotype was obtained from a man between 35 and 55 years old in good health. The source material was blood. This chain uses TRBV5-5 with TRBJ2-1; 11 nucleotides agree with TRBD2. The CDR3: CASSSGLADYNEQFF. The CDR3 DNA is TGTGCCAGCAGCTCGGGACTAGCGGACTACAATGAGCAGTTCTTC. Complete variable domain (other parts from reference TRBV5-5 and TRBJ2-1): DAGVTQSPTHLIKTRGQQVTLRCSPISGHKSVSWYQQVLGQGPQFIFQYYEKEERGRGNFPDRFSARQFPNYSSELNVNALLLGDSALYLCASSSGLADYNEQFFGPGTRLTVL.